The present TCR beta chain was sequenced within a study of blood T cell repertoires in COVID-19. TCRdb keeps only in-frame clones here, not all; method: immunoSEQ multiplex PCR. The sample shows around 97,000 clones, almost 85% of them seen only once. J was trimmed by 6 bases and V by 1 base; bases with no gene match: 8. Germline assignment: CDR1 MGHRA and CDR2 YSYEKL. This CDR3 region has 17 residues. The V gene is TRBV4-1, the J gene TRBJ2-2, with TRBD2 identical over 10 bases. Source material: peripheral blood. The TCR originated in a man aged 65-85 years with acute or convalescent COVID-19. This chain's CDR3 is CASSQGSSGSIPGELFF. CDR3 DNA sequence: TGCGCCAGCAGCCAAGGGTCTAGCGGGAGTATCCCCGGGGAGCTGTTTTTT.